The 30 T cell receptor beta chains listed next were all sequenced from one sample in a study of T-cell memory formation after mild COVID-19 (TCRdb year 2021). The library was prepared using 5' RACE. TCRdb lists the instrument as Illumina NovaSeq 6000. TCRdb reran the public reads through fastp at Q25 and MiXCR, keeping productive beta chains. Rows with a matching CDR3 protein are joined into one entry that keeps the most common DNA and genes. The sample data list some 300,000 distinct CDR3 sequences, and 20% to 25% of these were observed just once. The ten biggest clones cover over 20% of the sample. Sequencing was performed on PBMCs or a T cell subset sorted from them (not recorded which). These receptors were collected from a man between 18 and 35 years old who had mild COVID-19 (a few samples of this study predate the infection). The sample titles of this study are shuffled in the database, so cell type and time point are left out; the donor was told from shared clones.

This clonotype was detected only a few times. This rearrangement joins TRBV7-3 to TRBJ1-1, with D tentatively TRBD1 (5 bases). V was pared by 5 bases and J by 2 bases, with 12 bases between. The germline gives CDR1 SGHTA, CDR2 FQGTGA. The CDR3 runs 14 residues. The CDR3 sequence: CASSPGLQNTEAFF. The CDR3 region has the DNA TGTGCCAGCAGCCCGGGACTCCAAAACACTGAAGCTTTCTTT.

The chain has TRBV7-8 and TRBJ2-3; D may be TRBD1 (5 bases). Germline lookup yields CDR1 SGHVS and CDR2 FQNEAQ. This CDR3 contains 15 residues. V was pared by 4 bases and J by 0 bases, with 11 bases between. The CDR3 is CASSSHRISTDTQYF. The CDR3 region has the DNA TGTGCCAGCAGCTCTCACAGGATAAGCACAGATACGCAGTATTTT.

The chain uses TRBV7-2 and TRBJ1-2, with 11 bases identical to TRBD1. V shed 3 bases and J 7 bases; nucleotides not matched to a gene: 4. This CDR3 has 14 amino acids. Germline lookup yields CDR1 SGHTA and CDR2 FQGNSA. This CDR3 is CASSFAGTGGGYTF. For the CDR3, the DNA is TGTGCCAGCAGCTTCGCCGGGACAGGGGGTGGCTACACCTTC.

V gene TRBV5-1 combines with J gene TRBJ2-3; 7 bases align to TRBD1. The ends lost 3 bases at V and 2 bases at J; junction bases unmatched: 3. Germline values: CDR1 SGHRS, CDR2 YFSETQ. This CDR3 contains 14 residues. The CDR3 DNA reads TGCGCCAGCAGCTCCCAGGGGGACACAGATACGCAGTATTTT. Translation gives CASSSQGDTDTQYF.

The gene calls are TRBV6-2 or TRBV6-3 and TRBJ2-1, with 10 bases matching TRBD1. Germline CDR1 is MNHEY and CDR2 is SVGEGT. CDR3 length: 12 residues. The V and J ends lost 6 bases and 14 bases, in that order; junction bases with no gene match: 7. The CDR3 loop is CASSPGTGVEFF. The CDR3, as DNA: TGTGCCAGCAGCCCTGGGACAGGGGTCGAGTTCTTC.

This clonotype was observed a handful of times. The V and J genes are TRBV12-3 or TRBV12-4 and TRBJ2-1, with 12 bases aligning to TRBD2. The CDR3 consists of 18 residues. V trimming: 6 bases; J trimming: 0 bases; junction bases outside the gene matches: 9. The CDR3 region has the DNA TGTGCCAGCAGCTCGGGACTAGCGGGTCCCAGCTCCTACAATGAGCAGTTCTTC. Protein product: CASSSGLAGPSSYNEQFF.

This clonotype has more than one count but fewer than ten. The CDR3 spells CASSLASSGGQETQYF. For the CDR3, the DNA is TGTGCCAGCAGCTTAGCGTCTAGCGGGGGTCAAGAGACCCAGTACTTC. The rearrangement joins TRBV7-9 to TRBJ2-5, with 10 bases lining up with TRBD2. The trim removed 0 bases at V and 2 bases at J, leaving 3 bases unmatched. The CDR3 spans 16 residues. The germline V gene has CDR1 SEHNR and CDR2 FQNEAQ (reference sequence).

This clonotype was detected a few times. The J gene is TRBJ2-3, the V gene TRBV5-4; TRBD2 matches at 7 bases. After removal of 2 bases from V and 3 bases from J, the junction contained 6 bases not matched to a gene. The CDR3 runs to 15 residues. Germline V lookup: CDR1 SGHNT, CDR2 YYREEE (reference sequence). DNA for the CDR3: TGTGCCAGCAGCTTTGGGGGGGTCGGTACAGATACGCAGTATTTT. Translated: CASSFGGVGTDTQYF.

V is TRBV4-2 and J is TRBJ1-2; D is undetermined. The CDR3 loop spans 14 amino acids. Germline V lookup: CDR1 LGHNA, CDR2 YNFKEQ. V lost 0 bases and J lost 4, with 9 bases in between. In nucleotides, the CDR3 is TGTGCCAGCAGCCAAGATGGATGGTCCTATGGCTACACCTTC. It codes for CASSQDGWSYGYTF.

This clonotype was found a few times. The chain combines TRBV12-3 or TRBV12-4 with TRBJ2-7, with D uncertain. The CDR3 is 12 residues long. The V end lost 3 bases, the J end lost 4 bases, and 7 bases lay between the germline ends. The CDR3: CASSFEDYEQYF. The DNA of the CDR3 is TGTGCCAGCAGTTTCGAGGATTACGAGCAGTACTTC.

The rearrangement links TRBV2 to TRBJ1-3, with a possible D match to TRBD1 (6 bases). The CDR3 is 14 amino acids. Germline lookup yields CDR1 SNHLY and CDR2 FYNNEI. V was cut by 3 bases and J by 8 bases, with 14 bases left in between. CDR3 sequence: CASSEQGPADTIYF. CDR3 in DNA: TGTGCCAGCAGTGAGCAGGGGCCGGCGGACACCATATATTTT.

The DNA for the CDR3 is TGTGCCAGCAGCCACACCGGGGAAGGCGGGACCCAGTACTTC. Its translation: CASSHTGEGGTQYF. V usage is TRBV7-3 and J usage is TRBJ2-5, with D possibly being TRBD2 (5 bases). The CDR3 contains 14 residues. Looked up from germline, CDR1 is SGHTA and CDR2 is FQGTGA. With 5 bases removed from V and 7 bases from J, the gap between germline ends came to 17 bases.

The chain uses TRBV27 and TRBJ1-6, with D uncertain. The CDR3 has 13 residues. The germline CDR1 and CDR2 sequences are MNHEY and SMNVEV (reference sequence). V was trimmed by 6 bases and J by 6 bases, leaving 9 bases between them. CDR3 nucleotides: TGTGCCAGCAGCTATGCGGCTAATTCACCCCTCCACTTT. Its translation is CASSYAANSPLHF.

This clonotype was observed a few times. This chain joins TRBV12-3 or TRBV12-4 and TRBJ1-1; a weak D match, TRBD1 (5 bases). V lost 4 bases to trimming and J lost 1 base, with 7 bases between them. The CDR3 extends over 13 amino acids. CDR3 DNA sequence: TGTGCCAGCAGTTACAGGAGGAACACTGAAGCTTTCTTT. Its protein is CASSYRRNTEAFF.

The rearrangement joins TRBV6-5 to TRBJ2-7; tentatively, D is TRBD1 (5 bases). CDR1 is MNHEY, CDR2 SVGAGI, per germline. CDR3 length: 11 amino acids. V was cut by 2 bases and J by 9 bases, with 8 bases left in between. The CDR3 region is CASSYRGRQYV. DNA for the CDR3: TGTGCCAGCAGTTACAGGGGAAGGCAGTACGTC.

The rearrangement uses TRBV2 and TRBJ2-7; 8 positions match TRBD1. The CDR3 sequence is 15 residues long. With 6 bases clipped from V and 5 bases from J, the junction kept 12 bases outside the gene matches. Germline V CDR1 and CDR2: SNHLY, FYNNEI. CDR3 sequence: CASSTPSGQGNEQYF. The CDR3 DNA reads TGTGCCAGCAGCACCCCTTCTGGACAGGGAAACGAGCAGTACTTC.

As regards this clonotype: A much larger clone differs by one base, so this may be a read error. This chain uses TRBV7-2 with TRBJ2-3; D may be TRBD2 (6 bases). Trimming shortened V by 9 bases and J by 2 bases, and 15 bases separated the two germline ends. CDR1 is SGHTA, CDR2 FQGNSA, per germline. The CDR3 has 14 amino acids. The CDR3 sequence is CARSRDFYTDTQYF. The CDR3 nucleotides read TGTGCCAGAAGCAGGGACTTTTACACAGATACGCAGTATTTT.

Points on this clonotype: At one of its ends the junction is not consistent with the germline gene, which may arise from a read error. The CDR3 is CASSVWGTRGTGELFF. The CDR3, as DNA: TGTGCCAGCAGTGTATGGGGGACAAGGGGGACCGGGGAGCTGTTTTTT. The rearrangement links TRBV28 to TRBJ2-2; tentative D call: TRBD1 (6 bases). The germline gives CDR1 MDHEN, CDR2 SYDVKM. The length of the CDR3 is 16 residues.

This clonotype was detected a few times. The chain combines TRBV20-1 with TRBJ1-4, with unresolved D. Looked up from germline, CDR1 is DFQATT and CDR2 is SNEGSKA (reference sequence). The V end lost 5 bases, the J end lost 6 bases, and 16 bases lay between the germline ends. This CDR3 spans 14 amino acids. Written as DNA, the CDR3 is TGCAGTGCTGCCCATGGGCCCTGGGATGAAAAACTGTTTTTT. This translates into CSAAHGPWDEKLFF.

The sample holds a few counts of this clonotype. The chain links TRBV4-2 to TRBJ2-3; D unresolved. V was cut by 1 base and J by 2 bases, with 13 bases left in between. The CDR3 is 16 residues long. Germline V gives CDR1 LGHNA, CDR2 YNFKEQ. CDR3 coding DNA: TGTGCCAGCAGCCAAGTCCCCCAAGCCACCACAGATACGCAGTATTTT. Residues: CASSQVPQATTDTQYF.

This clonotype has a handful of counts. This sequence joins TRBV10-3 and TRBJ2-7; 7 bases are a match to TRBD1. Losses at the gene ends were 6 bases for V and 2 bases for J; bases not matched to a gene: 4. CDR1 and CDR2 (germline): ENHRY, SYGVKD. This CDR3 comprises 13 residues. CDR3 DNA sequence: TGTGCCATCAGGCCGGGACAGCCCTACGAGCAGTACTTC. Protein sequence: CAIRPGQPYEQYF.

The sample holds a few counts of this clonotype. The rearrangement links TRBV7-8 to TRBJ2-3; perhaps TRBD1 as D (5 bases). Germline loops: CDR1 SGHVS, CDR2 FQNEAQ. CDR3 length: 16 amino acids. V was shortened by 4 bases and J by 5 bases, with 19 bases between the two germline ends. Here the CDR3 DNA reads TGTGCCAGCAGCTCCCCCTCCCGATTTAGGGGAGATACGCAGTATTTT. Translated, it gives CASSSPSRFRGDTQYF.

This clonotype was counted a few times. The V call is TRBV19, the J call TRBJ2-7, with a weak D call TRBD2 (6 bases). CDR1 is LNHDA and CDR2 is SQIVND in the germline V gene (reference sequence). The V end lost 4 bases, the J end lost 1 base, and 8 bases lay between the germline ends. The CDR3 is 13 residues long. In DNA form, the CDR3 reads TGTGCCAGTAGTACGACTAGTTCCTACGAGCAGTACTTC. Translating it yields CASSTTSSYEQYF.

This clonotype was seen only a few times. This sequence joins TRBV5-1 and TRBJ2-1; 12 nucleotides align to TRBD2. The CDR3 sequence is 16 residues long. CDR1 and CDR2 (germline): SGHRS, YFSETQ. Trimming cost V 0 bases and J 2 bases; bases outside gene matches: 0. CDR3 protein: CASSLGLAGAYNEQFF. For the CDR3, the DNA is TGCGCCAGCAGCTTGGGACTAGCGGGGGCCTACAATGAGCAGTTCTTC.

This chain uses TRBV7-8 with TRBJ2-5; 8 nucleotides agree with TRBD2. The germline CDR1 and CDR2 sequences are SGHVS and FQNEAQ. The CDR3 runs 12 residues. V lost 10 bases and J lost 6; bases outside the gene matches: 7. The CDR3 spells CATGGAGKTQYF. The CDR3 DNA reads TGTGCCACCGGGGGGGCCGGGAAGACCCAGTACTTC.

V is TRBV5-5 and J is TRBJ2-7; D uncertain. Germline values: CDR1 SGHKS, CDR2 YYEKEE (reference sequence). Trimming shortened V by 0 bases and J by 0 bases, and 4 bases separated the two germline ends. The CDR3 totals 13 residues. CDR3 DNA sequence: TGTGCCAGCAGCTTGGGGATCTCCTACGAGCAGTACTTC. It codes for CASSLGISYEQYF.

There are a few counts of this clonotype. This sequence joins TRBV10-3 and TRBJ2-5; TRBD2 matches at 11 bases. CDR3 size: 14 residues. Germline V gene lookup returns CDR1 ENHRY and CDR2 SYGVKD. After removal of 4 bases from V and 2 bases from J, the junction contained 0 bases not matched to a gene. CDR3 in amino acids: CAISGLAGQETQYF. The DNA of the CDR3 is TGTGCCATCAGTGGACTAGCGGGACAAGAGACCCAGTACTTC.

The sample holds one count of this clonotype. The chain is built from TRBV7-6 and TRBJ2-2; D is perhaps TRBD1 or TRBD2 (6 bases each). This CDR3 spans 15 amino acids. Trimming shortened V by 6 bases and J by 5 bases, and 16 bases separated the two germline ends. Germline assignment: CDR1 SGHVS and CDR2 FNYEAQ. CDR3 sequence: CASSKIGGITGELFF. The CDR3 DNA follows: TGTGCCAGCAGTAAAATAGGGGGGATTACCGGGGAGCTGTTTTTT.

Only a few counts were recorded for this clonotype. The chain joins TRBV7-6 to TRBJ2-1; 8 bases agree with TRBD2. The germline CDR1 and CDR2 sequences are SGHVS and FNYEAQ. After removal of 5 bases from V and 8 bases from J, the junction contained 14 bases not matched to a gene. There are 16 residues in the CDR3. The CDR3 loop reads CASSQPGLGPGDEQFF. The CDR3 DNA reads TGTGCCAGCAGCCAACCGGGACTAGGACCGGGAGATGAGCAGTTCTTC.

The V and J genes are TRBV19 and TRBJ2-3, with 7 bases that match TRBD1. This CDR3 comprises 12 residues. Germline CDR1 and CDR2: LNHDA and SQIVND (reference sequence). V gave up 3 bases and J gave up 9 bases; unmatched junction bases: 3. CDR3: CASSMGQPTQYF. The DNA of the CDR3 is TGTGCCAGTAGTATGGGACAGCCGACGCAGTATTTT. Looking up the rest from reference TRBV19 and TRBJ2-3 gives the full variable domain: DGGITQSPKYLFRKEGQNVTLSCEQNLNHDAMYWYRQDPGQGLRLIYYSQIVNDFQKGDIAEGYSVSREKKESFPLTVTSAQKNPTAFYLCASSMGQPTQYFGPGTRLTVL.